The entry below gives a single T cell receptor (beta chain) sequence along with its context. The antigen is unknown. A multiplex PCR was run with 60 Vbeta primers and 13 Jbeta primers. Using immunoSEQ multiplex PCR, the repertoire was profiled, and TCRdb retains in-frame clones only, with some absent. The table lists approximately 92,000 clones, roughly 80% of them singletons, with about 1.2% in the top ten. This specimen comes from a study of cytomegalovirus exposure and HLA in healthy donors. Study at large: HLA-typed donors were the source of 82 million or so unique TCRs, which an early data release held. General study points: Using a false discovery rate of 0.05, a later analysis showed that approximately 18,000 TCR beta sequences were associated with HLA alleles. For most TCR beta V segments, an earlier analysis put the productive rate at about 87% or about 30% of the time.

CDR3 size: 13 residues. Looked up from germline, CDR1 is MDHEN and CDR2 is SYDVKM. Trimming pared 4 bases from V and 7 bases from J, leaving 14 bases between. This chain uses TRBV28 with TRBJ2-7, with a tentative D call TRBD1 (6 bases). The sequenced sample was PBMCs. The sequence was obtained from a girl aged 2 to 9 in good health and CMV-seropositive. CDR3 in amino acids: CASSYRDLGEQYF. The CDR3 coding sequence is TGTGCCAGCAGTTACAGGGATTTGGGAGAGCAGTACTTC.